This entry features one T cell receptor beta chain sequence. The antigen it recognizes is unknown. A much larger clone lies a single base off, so this may be a read error. Since the CDR3 does not end with the conserved phenylalanine or tryptophan, this likely comes from a read error. The time point label here, explained by the study, means: newly diagnosed GD, antithyroid drugs for less than 3 months. For both TCR sequencing and RNA sequencing, RNA was extracted from PBMCs using TRIzol. The diagnosis of Graves' disease was made according to American Thyroid Association guidelines. Patients for the study were recruited at an endocrinology department in Xi'an, China. Each patient gave about 10 milliliters of peripheral blood, collected in an EDTA anticoagulant tube. Ficoll Paque Plus density gradient separation was used to isolate PBMCs, and no further T cell sorting was done. RNA quality was checked with an Agilent 2100 Bioanalyzer and agarose gel, and concentration with a NanoDrop 2000.

The record originates from a study of regulatory T cells in long-lasting Graves disease (dated by TCRdb to 2020 to 2023). For the wider study: Antithyroid drugs had been taken for less than 3 months by newly diagnosed Graves' disease patients. This study used TCR sequencing and RNA sequencing of peripheral blood to compare persistent Graves' disease patients against newly diagnosed Graves' disease patients. The study was registered as a clinical trial and conducted in China. A total of around 35 samples were covered by TCR sequencing, comprising some 13 persistent and around 20 newly diagnosed Graves' disease patients. The full study reports these points: Preferential use of TRBV28, TRBJ1-2 and TRBJ2-5 was observed in persistent disease, whereas TRBV20-1 and TRBJ2-1 were favored in newly diagnosed disease. As a limitation, the authors acknowledged that the small sample size may reduce accuracy. More public clonotypes were shared among persistent patients (roughly 3,000) than among newly diagnosed patients (approximately 1,000). Because the primary lesion, thyroid tissue, could not be accessed, the study looked at peripheral blood alone. Compared with newly diagnosed patients, persistent Graves' disease patients had lower TCR Shannon entropy and fewer highly expanded clones, which suggests clonal expansion. Sequencing and analysis were restricted to the TCR beta chain.

The library was prepared using multiplex PCR. Sequencer: Illumina HiSeq 4000. iRepertoire HTBI primers and Arm-PCR amplification of CDR3 regions were used to construct TCR beta libraries. Gel purification was performed on PCR products prior to sequencing. The authors' analysis ran thus. Gene usage analysis of CDR3 amino acid clonotypes used the roughly 60 TRBV and 14 to 15 TRBJ segments found across samples. COPE and FqMerger were used to merge the filtered high-quality paired reads into contigs. BLAST was used to align contigs to IMGT TRBV, TRBD and TRBJ reference genes, and CDR3 was defined according to IMGT. Any clonotype with a frequency above 0.1% was classified as a highly expanded clone. Shannon entropy was used to measure repertoire diversity, and the Gini coefficient was used to measure V-J evenness. Clonotypes shared by more than one individual were considered public. TCRdb applied fastp at Q25 and MiXCR to the public reads, then kept only in-frame beta chains. Merged by CDR3 protein, the rows form single entries marked with the most common genes and DNA. TCRdb, not the authors, supplied the V and J calls. This sample has 350,000 to 450,000 distinct CDR3 sequences in its table, and 15% of those were observed once. The biggest ten clones account for around 15% of the sample.

Cut back by 7 bases and 1 base, the V and J ends lie 17 bases apart. The CDR1 and CDR2 encoded by the germline V gene are SGHVS and FQNEAQ. The CDR3 adds up to 16 amino acids, both ends counted. The retained sequence is limited to the CDR3, 48 bases, with the frame set at the first base. This sample also appeared in a second study, on T cells in Graves' hyperthyroidism and ophthalmopathy. The second study also describes: Stable Graves' hyperthyroidism was defined as no progression to ophthalmopathy during 18 months of follow-up. Hyperthyroidism patients were newly diagnosed, with disease duration under 2 months, and aged 18 to 65 years. Any patient with an uncontrolled infection, another autoimmune disease, pregnancy or lactation was excluded. Diagnoses were established on the basis of clinical symptoms, serum thyroxine and TRAb, thyroid ultrasound, and orbital computed tomography. The TCR CDR3 was subjected to a first round of RT-PCR using the HTBI primer set and the Qiagen OneStep RT-PCR kit. Most expanded thyroid clonotypes (frequency above 0.001) were also detected in blood, suggesting blood repertoires may reflect thyroid immune responses. A model built on a 13 V-J signature distinguished ophthalmopathy from stable hyperthyroidism, reaching over 85% sensitivity and 81.08% specificity in cross-validation and 80%/75% in testing. In validation, the model predicted progression to ophthalmopathy with over 65% sensitivity and 72% to 85% specificity, a median of 6.5 months before onset. To identify TCR V-J signatures that set the groups apart, the researchers used a discovery cohort of about a hundred patients, made up of under 45 with Graves' ophthalmopathy and some 58 with stable Graves' hyperthyroidism. Prospective prediction of ophthalmopathy was tested in an independent validation cohort consisting of 18 hyperthyroidism patients and around 17 patients who later progressed to ophthalmopathy. The 100 discovery patients were divided at random into training and test sets in a 7:3 ratio. In addition, the study compared T-cell repertoires in thyroid tissue and in blood from about six Graves' hyperthyroidism patients. After blood sampling, hyperthyroidism patients were treated with methimazole at a starting dose of 30 mg daily, and ophthalmopathy patients were treated with high-dose intravenous methylprednisolone. Libraries were constructed in a second round of multiplex PCR, after which size selection and purification were carried out. Sequencing of the libraries was done on an Illumina HiSeq2000 using paired-end 100 bp reads. SOAPnuke was used to process the raw data, removing reads that contained adapters or uncalled bases, had a mean Phred below 15, or lacked an exact match to the constant primer or identifier. High-quality paired reads were merged using COPE v1.2.5, and each unique nucleotide sequence was defined as a clonotype. MiTCR v1.1 was used to align the clonotypes against IMGT TRBV, TRBD and TRBJ reference segments. Analysis was restricted to V-J combinations with a frequency above 0.0001, which covered just over 98% of repertoires. The TCS score was defined as the ratio of F50 (clonal expansion) to E x V (chaos), calculated using BLOSUM62-based TCRdist between CDR3 peptides within each V-J. Welch's t-statistics and random forest reduced roughly 540 V-J features to about 13, which were used in a naive Bayes classifier (R e1071). No statistical method was used to set the sample size in advance, and investigators knew the group allocation. According to the paper, TCR Vbeta CDR3 sequencing was carried out on around 140 peripheral blood samples, which came from 40 to 45 ophthalmopathy, 70 to 80 hyperthyroidism and 17 progressor patients.

This sequence originates from a woman in her thirties with Graves disease. Donor details come from another sample of the same person, matched by shared clones. The input for sequencing was peripheral blood mononuclear cells (PBMCs), taken at new diagnosis, from a patient treated with antithyroid drugs. The V gene is TRBV7-8 and the J gene is TRBJ2-1; possibly the D gene is TRBD2, per 6 matching bases. The sequence in DNA is TGTGCCAGCACACCCCTTCCGGGAGTATCCTACAATGAGCAGTTCTGC. Its coded protein is CASTPLPGVSYNEQFC.